The rows below give T cell receptor beta chains drawn from one sample of a study of blood T cells in healthy people across ages. One entry per CDR3 protein, called by TCRdb with MiXCR from the 5' RACE reads. The repertoire holds some 1.1 million distinct CDR3 sequences, with 35% to 45% as singletons. Sequencing used blood. Receptors were obtained from a man aged 18 to 35 in good health. Both conserved end residues are part of each CDR3. The D gene is left open where the match is weak. The listing skips clone size in some rows; elsewhere it reads once, few, many or a size class.

>TRBV13|NA|NA|TRBJ2-1
TGTGCCAGCAGCTTAGAGCGGCAGGGAGGCTACAATGAGCAGTTCTTC
CASSLERQGGYNEQFF
>TRBV12-3/TRBV12-4|NA|few|TRBJ1-5
TGTGCCAGCAGACCCACGGGGAGTCAGCCCCAGCATTTT
CASRPTGSQPQHF
>TRBV25-1|TRBD1|few|TRBJ1-2
TGTGCCAGCAGTGAGAACAGGGGAAGGGCTGACGGCTACACCTTC
CASSENRGRADGYTF
>TRBV3-1|TRBD2|NA|TRBJ2-1
TGTGCCAGCAGCCCTGGGACTAGCGGGGTAAGGGAGCAGTTCTTC
CASSPGTSGVREQFF
>TRBV18|TRBD2|NA|TRBJ2-3
TGTGCCAGCCAGGCGGGGGGAGAGAGTCGAACGCAGTATTTT
CASQAGGESRTQYF
>TRBV7-2|TRBD1|NA|TRBJ2-7
TGTGCCAGCAGCTTAGAGACAGGGGGGTCCTACGAGCAGTACTTC
CASSLETGGSYEQYF
>TRBV20-1|NA|NA|TRBJ2-3
TGCAGTGCTAGAGTAATCCGGGGGGCCAGCACAGATACGCAGTATTTT
CSARVIRGASTDTQYF
>TRBV7-2|NA|NA|TRBJ1-2
TGTGCCAGCAGGTCGTTCGGGGGGAATGGCTACACCTTC
CASRSFGGNGYTF
>TRBV4-2|NA|few|TRBJ2-5
TGTGCCAGCAGCCAAGCGGCAGGACAACAAGAGACCCAGTACTTC
CASSQAAGQQETQYF
>TRBV21-1|NA|NA|TRBJ2-7
TGTGCCAGCAGCAAACACAGGGGGACGTCCTACGAGCAGTACTTC
CASSKHRGTSYEQYF
>TRBV2|TRBD1|few|TRBJ2-1
TGTGCCAGCAGTGAAGCGCTAAGTGGGACAGGGTACAATGAGCAGTTCTTC
CASSEALSGTGYNEQFF
>TRBV7-9|NA|NA|TRBJ1-1
TGTGCCAGCAGCCCCCTCGGGTCCCCGAACACTGAAGCTTTCTTT
CASSPLGSPNTEAFF
>TRBV20-1|TRBD1|NA|TRBJ1-6
TGCAGTGCTTTACAATTCCGGGACAGGCTGAATTCACCCCTCCACTTT
CSALQFRDRLNSPLHF
>TRBV9|NA|NA|TRBJ1-2
TGTGCCAGCAGCGCGCAGGGGATATATGGCTACACCTTC
CASSAQGIYGYTF
>TRBV3-1|NA|few|TRBJ2-3
TGTGCCAGCAGCCAAGGGGTGGGACAACTCACAGATACGCAGTATTTT
CASSQGVGQLTDTQYF
>TRBV20-1|TRBD1|many|TRBJ1-5
TGCAGTGCTAGAAATGCCGGGACAGCTAGCAATCAGCCCCAGCATTTT
CSARNAGTASNQPQHF
>TRBV4-2|TRBD1|NA|TRBJ1-1
TGTGCCAGCAGCCAAGGCGGGACAGGATACACTGAAGCTTTCTTT
CASSQGGTGYTEAFF
>TRBV23-1|TRBD2|NA|TRBJ2-3
TGCGCCAGCCGCGGGAGCGGGCGTTCCCCCACAGATACGCAGTATTTT
CASRGSGRSPTDTQYF
>TRBV12-3/TRBV12-4|NA|NA|TRBJ1-5
TGTGCCAGCAGTTTTAGTGGGGGTAGGGGGATCCGGGGCAATCAACCCCAGCATTTT
CASSFSGGRGIRGNQPQHF
>TRBV20-1|NA|few|TRBJ1-1
TGCAGTGCTAGAAAGGGGGGGGCTTGGGACACTGAAGCTTTCTTT
CSARKGGAWDTEAFF
>TRBV2|NA|few|TRBJ2-4
TGTGCCCTTATTGGTCCTGCCAAAAACATTCAGTACTTC
CALIGPAKNIQYF
>TRBV20-1|NA|NA|TRBJ1-5
TGCAGTGCTAGAGATCGGGGTGGAGGACAGCCCCAGCATTTT
CSARDRGGGQPQHF
>TRBV30|NA|NA|TRBJ1-1
TGTGCCTGGAGTGTAAGAGGGCTGGGGTCGACCTACACTGAAGCTTTCTTT
CAWSVRGLGSTYTEAFF
>TRBV29-1|NA|NA|TRBJ2-5
TGCAGCGTTGGAGGTATAGGGGTCGGAGAGACCCAGTACTTC
CSVGGIGVGETQYF
>TRBV6-5|NA|NA|TRBJ2-2
TGTGCCAGCAAACCGAACACCGGGGAGCTGTTTTTT
CASKPNTGELFF
>TRBV20-1|NA|NA|TRBJ2-3
TGCAGTGCTAGAGATGAGGGGGGGAGCACAGATACGCAGTATTTT
CSARDEGGSTDTQYF
>TRBV5-1|TRBD1|NA|TRBJ1-2
TGCGCCAGCATCCCGACAGGGAGGGATGGCTACACCTTC
CASIPTGRDGYTF
>TRBV27|NA|NA|TRBJ2-5
TGTGCCAGCAGTCCAGACAGCGGTAGTGAGCAGTACTTC
CASSPDSGSEQYF
>TRBV2|NA|NA|TRBJ1-1
TGTGCCAGCAGTGAACATCGAGGTGTTCGGGGTAACACTGAAGCTTTCTTT
CASSEHRGVRGNTEAFF
>TRBV5-6|TRBD2|NA|TRBJ2-1
TGTGCCAGCAGTCCGGGACTAGCGACCAAAGAGACCCAGTTCTTC
CASSPGLATKETQFF
>TRBV5-1|NA|NA|TRBJ1-1
TGCGCCAGCAGCTCTTTGGACCCCAAGAACACTAAAGCTTTCTTT
CASSSLDPKNTKAFF
>TRBV25-1|NA|NA|TRBJ2-1
TGTGCCAGCAGTGACCCAGGGAGATACAATGAGCAGTTCTTC
CASSDPGRYNEQFF
>TRBV11-2|NA|NA|TRBJ2-7
TGTGCCAGCAGGGACAGCGGATTATCCTACAATGAGCAGTACTTC
CASRDSGLSYNEQYF
>TRBV2|NA|NA|TRBJ2-7
TGTGCCAGCAGGGGCCGGACGTACTACGGGCAGTACTTC
CASRGRTYYGQYF
>TRBV20-1|NA|NA|TRBJ2-5
TGCAGTGCTAGAGATTGGGCAGACAAAGAGACCCAGTACTTC
CSARDWADKETQYF
>TRBV21-1|NA|NA|TRBJ1-2
TGTGCCAGCAGCAGAGGACAGGGTTGCTACACCTTC
CASSRGQGCYTF
>TRBV10-3|NA|few|TRBJ2-5
TGTGCCATCAGTGAGTCGTACAGACAAGAGACCCAGTACTTC
CAISESYRQETQYF
>TRBV4-3|NA|NA|TRBJ2-3
TGCGCCAGCAGCCAGGATTTTACTAGGACAGATACGCAGTATTTT
CASSQDFTRTDTQYF
>TRBV7-2|NA|few|TRBJ2-1
TGTGCCAGCAGATACAACTCCTACAATGAGCAGTTCTTC
CASRYNSYNEQFF
>TRBV6-2/TRBV6-3|NA|NA|TRBJ2-1
TGTGCCAGCAGACTGTTCGCGGGACCCTACAATGAGCAGTTCTTC
CASRLFAGPYNEQFF
>TRBV9|TRBD1|NA|TRBJ2-1
TGTGCCAGCAGCGTCACCGGGACAGGGTTTAACAATGAGCAGTTCTTC
CASSVTGTGFNNEQFF
>TRBV20-1|NA|NA|TRBJ1-1
TGCAGTGCTGCCCGGTCCGGAGCACCTGAAGCTTTCTTT
CSAARSGAPEAFF